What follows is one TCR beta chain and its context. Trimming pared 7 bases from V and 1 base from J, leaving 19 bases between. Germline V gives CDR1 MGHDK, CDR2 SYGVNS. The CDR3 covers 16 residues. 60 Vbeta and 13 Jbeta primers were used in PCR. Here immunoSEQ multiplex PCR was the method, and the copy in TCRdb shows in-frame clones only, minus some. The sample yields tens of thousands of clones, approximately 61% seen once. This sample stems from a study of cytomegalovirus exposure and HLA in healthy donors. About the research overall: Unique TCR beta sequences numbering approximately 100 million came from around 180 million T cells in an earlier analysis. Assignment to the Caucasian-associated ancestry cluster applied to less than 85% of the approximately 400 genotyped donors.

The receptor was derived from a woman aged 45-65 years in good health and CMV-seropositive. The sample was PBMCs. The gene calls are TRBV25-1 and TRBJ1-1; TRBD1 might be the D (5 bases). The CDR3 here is CASIKGAGDENTEAFF. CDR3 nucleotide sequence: TGTGCCAGCATCAAAGGGGCAGGAGATGAGAACACTGAAGCTTTCTTT. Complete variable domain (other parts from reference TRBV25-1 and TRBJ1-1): EADIYQTPRYLVIGTGKKITLECSQTMGHDKMYWYQQDPGMELHLIHYSYGVNSTEKGDLSSESTVSRIRTEHFPLTLESARPSHTSQYLCASIKGAGDENTEAFFGQGTRLTVV.